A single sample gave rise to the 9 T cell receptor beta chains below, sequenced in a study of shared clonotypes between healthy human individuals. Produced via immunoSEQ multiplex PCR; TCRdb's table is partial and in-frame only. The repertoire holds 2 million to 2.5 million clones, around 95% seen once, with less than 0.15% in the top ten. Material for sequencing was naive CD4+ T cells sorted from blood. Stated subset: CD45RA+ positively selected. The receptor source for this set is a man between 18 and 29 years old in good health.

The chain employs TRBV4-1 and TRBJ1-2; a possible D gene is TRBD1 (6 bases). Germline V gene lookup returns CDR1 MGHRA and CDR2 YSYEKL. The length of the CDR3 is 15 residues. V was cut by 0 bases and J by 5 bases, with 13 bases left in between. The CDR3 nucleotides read TGCGCCAGCAGCCAAGAGGACAGTCTTTTTTATGGCTACACCTTC. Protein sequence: CASSQEDSLFYGYTF.

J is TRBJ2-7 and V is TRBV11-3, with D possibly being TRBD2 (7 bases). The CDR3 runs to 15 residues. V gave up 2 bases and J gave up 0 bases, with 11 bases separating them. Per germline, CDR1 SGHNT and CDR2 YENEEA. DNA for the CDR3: TGTGCCAGCAGCTTAAGGGGGGGCGACTCCTACGAGCAGTACTTC. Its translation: CASSLRGGDSYEQYF.

CDR3: CASSLREREGDKNIQYF. DNA of the CDR3: TGTGCCAGCAGCTTAAGGGAGCGGGAGGGCGACAAAAACATTCAGTACTTC. J is TRBJ2-4 and V is TRBV7-9; TRBD2 matches at 10 bases. Germline V gene sequence: CDR1 SEHNR, CDR2 FQNEAQ (reference sequence). The trim removed 2 bases at V and 3 bases at J, leaving 7 bases unmatched. The CDR3 runs 17 residues.

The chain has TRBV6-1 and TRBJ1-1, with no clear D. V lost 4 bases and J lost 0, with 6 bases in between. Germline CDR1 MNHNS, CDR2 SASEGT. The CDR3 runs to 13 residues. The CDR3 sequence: CASSVVVNTEAFF. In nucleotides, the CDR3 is TGTGCCAGCAGTGTTGTAGTGAACACTGAAGCTTTCTTT.

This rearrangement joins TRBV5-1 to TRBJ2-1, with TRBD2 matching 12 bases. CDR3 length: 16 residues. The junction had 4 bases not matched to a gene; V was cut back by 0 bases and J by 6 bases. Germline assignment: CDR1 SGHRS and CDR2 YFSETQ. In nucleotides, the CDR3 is TGCGCCAGCAGCTTGGGAGGACTAGCGGGGATCAATGAGCAGTTCTTC. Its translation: CASSLGGLAGINEQFF.

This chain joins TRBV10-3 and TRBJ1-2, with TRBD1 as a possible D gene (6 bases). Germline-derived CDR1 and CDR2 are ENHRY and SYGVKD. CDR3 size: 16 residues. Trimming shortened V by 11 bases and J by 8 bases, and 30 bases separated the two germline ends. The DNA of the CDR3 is TGTGCCGTCGCTCCCCTTCAGGGGACAACCTCGGGGGGCTACACCTTC. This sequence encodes CAVAPLQGTTSGGYTF.

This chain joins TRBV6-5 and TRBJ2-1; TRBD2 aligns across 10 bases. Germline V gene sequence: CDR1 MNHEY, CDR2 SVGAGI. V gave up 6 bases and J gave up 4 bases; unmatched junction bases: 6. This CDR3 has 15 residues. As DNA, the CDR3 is TGTGCCAGCAGATCCGAAGCGGGAGGGTACAATGAGCAGTTCTTC. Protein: CASRSEAGGYNEQFF.

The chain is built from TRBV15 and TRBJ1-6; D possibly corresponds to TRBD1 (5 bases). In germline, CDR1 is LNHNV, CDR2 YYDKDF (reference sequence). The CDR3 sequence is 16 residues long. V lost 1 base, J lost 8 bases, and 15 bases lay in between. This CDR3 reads CATSRVGVGEDSPLHF. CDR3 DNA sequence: TGTGCCACCAGCAGAGTAGGGGTCGGGGAAGATTCACCCCTCCACTTT.

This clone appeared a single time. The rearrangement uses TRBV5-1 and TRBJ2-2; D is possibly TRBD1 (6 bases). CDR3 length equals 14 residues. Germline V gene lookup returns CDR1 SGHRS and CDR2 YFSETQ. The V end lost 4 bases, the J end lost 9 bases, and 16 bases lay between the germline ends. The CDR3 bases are TGCGCCAGCAGCCGAATCGGGACACAACGGGAGCTGTTTTTT. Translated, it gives CASSRIGTQRELFF.